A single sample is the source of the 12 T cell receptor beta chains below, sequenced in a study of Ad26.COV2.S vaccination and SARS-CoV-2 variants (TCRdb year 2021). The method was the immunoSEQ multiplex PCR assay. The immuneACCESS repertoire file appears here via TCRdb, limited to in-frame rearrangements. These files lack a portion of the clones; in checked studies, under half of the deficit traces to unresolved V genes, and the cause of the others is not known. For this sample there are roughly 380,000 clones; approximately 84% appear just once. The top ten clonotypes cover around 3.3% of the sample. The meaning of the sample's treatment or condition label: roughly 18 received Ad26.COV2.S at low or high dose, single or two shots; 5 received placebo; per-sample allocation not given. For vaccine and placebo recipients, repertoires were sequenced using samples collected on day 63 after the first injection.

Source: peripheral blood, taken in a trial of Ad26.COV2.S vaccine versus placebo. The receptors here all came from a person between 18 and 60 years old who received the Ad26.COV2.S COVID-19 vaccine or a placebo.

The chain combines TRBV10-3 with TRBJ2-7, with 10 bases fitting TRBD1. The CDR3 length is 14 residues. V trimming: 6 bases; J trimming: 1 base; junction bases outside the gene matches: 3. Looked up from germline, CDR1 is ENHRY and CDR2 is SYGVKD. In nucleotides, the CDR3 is TGTGCCATCAGATCGGACAGGGGGTCCTACGAGCAGTACTTC. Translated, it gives CAIRSDRGSYEQYF.

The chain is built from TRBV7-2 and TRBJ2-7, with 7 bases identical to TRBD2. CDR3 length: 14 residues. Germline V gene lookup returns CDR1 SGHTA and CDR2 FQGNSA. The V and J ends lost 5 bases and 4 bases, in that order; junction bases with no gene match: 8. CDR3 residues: CASSAGLVLYEQYF. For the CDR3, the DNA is TGTGCCAGCAGCGCAGGACTAGTCCTGTACGAGCAGTACTTC.

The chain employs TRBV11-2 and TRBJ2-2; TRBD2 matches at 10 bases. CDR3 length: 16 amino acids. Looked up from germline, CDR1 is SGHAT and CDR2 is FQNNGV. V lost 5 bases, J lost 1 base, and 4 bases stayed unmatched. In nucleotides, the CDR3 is TGTGCCAGCAGCACCCGGACTAGCGGGAACACCGGGGAGCTGTTTTTT. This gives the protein CASSTRTSGNTGELFF.

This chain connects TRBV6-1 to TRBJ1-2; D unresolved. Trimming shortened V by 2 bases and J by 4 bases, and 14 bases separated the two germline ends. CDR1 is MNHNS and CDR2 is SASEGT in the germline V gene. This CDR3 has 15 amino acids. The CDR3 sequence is CASSEFREIGYGYTF. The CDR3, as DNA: TGTGCCAGCAGTGAATTTCGGGAGATTGGCTATGGCTACACCTTC.

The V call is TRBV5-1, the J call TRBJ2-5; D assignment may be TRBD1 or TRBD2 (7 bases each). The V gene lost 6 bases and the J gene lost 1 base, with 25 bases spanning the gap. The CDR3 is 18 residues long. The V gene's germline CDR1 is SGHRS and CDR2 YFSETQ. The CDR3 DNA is TGCGCCAGCATGAAGTGGGGAGGGGGCCGAGGGCCCCAAGAGACCCAGTACTTC. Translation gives CASMKWGGGRGPQETQYF.

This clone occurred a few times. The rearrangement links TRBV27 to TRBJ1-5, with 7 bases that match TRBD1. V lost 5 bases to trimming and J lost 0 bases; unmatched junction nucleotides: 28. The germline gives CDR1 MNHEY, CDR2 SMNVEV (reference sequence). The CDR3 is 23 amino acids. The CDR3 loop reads CASSHEGTTGRVIGEYSNQPQHF. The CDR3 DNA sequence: TGTGCCAGCAGTCATGAGGGAACGACAGGGAGAGTGATCGGGGAATATAGCAATCAGCCCCAGCATTTT.

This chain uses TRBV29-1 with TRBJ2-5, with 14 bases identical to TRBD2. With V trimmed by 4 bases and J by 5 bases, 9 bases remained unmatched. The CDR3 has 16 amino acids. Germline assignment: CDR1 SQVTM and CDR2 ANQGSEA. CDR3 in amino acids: CSVAKTSGRAVETQYF. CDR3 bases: TGCAGCGTTGCTAAGACTAGCGGGAGGGCCGTCGAGACCCAGTACTTC. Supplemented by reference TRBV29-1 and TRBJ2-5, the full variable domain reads SAVISQKPSRDICQRGTSLTIQCQVDSQVTMMFWYRQQPGQSLTLIATANQGSEATYESGFVIDKFPISRPNLTFSTLTVSNMSPEDSSIYLCSVAKTSGRAVETQYFGPGTRLLVL.

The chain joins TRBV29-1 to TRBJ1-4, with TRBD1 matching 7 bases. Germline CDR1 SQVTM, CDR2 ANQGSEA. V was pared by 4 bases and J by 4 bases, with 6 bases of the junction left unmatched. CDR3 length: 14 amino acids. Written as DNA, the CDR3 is TGCAGCGTTGTGACGGGACAGTATAATGAAAAACTGTTTTTT. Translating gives CSVVTGQYNEKLFF.

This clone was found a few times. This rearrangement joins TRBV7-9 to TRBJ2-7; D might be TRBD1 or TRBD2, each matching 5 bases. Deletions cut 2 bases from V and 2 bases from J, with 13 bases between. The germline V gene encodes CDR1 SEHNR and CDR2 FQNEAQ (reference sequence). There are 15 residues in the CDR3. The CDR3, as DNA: TGTGCCAGCAGCTTAAGTGGGACGGAGGCCTACGAGCAGTACTTC. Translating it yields CASSLSGTEAYEQYF.

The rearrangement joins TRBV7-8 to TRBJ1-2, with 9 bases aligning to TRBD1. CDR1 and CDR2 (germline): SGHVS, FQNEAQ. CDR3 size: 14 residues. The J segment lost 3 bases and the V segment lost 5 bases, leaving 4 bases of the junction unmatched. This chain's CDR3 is CASSVQGADYGYTF. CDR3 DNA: TGTGCCAGCAGCGTACAGGGGGCAGACTATGGCTACACCTTC.

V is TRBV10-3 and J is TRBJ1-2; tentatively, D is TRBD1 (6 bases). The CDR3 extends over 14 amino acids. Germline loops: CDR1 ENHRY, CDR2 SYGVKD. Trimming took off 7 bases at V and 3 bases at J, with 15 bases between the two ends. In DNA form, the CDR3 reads TGTGCCATCAAACGGGCAGGGGATTACTATGGCTACACCTTC. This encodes CAIKRAGDYYGYTF.

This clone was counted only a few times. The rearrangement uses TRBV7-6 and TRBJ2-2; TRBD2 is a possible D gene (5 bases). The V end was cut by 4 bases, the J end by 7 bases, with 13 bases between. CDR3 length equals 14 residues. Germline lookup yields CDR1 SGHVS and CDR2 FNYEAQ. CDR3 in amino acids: CASSSDWRGGELFF. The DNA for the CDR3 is TGTGCCAGCAGCTCGGACTGGCGAGGCGGGGAGCTGTTTTTT.